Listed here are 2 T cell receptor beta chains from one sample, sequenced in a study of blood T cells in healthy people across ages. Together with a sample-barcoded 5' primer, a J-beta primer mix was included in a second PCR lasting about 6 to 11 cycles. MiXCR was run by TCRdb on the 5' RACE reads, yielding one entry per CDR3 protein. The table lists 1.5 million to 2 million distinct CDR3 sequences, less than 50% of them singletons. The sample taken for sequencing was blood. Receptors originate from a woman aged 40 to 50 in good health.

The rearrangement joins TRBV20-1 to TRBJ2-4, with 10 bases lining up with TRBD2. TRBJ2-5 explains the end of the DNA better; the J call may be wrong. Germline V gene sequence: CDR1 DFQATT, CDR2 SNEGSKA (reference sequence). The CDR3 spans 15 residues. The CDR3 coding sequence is TGCAGTGCTAGTAGCCTAGCGGGGGTCGGGGAGACCCAGTACTTC. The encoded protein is CSASSLAGVGETQYF.

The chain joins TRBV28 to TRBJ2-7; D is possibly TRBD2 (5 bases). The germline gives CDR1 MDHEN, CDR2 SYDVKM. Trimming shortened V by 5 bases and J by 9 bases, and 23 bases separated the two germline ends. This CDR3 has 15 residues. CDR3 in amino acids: CASSLPGGEVRGQYF. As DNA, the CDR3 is TGTGCCAGCAGTCTCCCCGGAGGTGAGGTTCGCGGGCAGTACTTC.